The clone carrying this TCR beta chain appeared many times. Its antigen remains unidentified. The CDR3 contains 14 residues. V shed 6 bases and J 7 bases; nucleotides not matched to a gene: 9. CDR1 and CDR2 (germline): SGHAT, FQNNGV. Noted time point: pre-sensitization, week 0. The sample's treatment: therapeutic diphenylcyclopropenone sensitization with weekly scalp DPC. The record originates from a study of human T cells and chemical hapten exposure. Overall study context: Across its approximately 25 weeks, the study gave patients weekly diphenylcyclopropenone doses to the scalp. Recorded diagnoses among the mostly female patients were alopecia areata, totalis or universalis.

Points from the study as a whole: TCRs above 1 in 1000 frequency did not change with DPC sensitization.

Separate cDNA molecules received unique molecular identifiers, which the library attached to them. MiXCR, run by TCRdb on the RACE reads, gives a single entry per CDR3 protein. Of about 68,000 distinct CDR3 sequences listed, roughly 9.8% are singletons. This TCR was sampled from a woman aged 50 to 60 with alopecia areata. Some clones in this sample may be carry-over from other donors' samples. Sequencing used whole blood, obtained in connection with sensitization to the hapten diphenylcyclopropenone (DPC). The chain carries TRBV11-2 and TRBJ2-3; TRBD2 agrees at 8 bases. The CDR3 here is CASRGLVAGHTQYF. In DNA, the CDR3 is TGTGCCAGCAGAGGATTGGTAGCGGGACATACGCAGTATTTT.